This TCR beta chain came from a study of cytomegalovirus exposure and HLA in healthy donors. The study's findings and limits: Highly shared variants forming one cluster were likely a sequencing artifact. TCR beta V segments were, for the most part, productive about 87% or about 30% of the time in an earlier analysis.

The junction had 5 bases not matched to a gene; V was cut back by 11 bases and J by 7 bases. The length of the CDR3 is 11 residues. Germline CDR1 and CDR2: MNHEY and SVGAGI. Primers for the PCR totalled 60 Vbeta and 13 Jbeta. This table comes from immunoSEQ multiplex PCR, and its TCRdb copy is limited to in-frame clones, with some not included. Of under 100,000 clones in the sample, less than 85% were seen once. In its sample, this clone was seen once. Antigen: not known. The chain couples TRBV6-5 to TRBJ1-5, with 7 nucleotides matching TRBD1. The clonotype comes from a human donor in good health. The sample was PBMCs. The CDR3 DNA sequence: TGTGCCCATTCACAGGGGCAGCCCCAGCATTTT. This encodes CAHSQGQPQHF.